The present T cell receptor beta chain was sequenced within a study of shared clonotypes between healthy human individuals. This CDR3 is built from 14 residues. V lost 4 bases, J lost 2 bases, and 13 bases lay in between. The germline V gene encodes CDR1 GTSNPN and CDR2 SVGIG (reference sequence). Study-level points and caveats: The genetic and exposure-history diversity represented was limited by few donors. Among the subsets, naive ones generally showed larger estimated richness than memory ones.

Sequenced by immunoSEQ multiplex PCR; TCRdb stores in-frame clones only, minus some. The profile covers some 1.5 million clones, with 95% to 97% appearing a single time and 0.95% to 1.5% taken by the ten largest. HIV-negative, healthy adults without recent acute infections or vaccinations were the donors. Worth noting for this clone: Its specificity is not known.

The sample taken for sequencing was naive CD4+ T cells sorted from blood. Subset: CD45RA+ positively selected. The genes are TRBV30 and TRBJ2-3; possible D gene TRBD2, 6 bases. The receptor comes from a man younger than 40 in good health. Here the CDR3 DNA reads TGTGCCTGGAAACCGGGACTCTTCACAGATACGCAGTATTTT. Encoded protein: CAWKPGLFTDTQYF.